The clone carrying this T cell receptor (beta chain) has ten or more counts. The target antigen is unknown. The sample originates from a study of regulatory T cells in long-lasting Graves disease. Study-wide context: Graves' cases, newly diagnosed, had used antithyroid drugs under 3 months. Study-wide results and limits: Persistent Graves' cases showed lower TCR diversity than newly diagnosed cases. Relative to new patients (around 1,000), persistent patients exhibited greater sharing of public clonotypes (about 3,000).

In building TCR beta libraries, iRepertoire HTBI primers were used together with Arm-PCR of CDR3 regions. MiXCR was run by TCRdb on the multiplex PCR reads, yielding one entry per CDR3 protein. The sample records a few hundred thousand distinct CDR3 sequences, 12% to 15% being singletons. As for time point: newly diagnosed GD, antithyroid drugs for less than 3 months. Extracted RNA from PBMCs served as the source of the TCR library. These records were also assigned to another study, of T cells in Graves' hyperthyroidism and ophthalmopathy.

Here the sequenced sample was peripheral blood mononuclear cells (PBMCs), taken at new diagnosis, from a patient treated with antithyroid drugs. The receptor was isolated from a woman aged 45 to 65 with Graves disease.

The CDR3 nucleotides read TGTGCCAGCAGCGGACAGTTGGGGGGAGGGGGTCAGCCCCAGCATTTT. This translates into CASSGQLGGGGQPQHF. This chain uses TRBV2 with TRBJ1-5; D perhaps matches TRBD1 (6 bases). Between the trimmed V and J ends, which lost 6 bases and 6 bases, there was a span of 21 bases. Germline lookup yields CDR1 SNHLY and CDR2 FYNNEI. The CDR3 has 16 residues.